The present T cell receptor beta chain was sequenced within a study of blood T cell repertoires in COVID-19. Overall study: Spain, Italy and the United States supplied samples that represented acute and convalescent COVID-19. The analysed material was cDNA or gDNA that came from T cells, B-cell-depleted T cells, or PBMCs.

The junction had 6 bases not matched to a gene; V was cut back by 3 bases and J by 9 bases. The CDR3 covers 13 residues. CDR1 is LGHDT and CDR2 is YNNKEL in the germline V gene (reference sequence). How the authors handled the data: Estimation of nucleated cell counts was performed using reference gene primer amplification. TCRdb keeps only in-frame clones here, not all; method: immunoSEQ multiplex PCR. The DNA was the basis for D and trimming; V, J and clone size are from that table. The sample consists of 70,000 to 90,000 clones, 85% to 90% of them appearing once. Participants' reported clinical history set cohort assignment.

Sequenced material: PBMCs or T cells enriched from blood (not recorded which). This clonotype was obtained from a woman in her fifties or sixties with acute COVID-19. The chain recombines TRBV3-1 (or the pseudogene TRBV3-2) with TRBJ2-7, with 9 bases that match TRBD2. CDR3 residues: CASSQLAGSSQYF. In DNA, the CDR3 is TGTGCCAGCAGCCAGCTAGCGGGGTCCTCGCAGTACTTC.